This T cell receptor beta chain was sequenced for a study of cytomegalovirus exposure and HLA in healthy donors. The PCR was carried out with 60 Vbeta primers and 13 Jbeta primers. Using immunoSEQ multiplex PCR, the repertoire was profiled, and TCRdb retains in-frame clones only, with some absent. The data show over 100,000 clones, around 63% seen once. A few counts support this clone. The CDR3 covers 16 residues. The sequencing sample was made of PBMCs. This chain links TRBV21-1 with TRBJ1-4; TRBD1 was called by the table and not checked on the DNA. TRBV21-1 is marked as a pseudogene. The receptor's source is a human donor in good health. CDR3 DNA: TGTGCCAGCAGCAAGGGCAGTCCACAGGGAAATGAAAAACTGTTTTTT. Amino acid sequence: CASSKGSPQGNEKLFF.